One and the same sample provided the 14 T cell receptor beta chains below, sequenced in a study of shared clonotypes between healthy human individuals (dated by TCRdb to 2018 to 2020). Library construction relied on the immunoSEQ multiplex PCR assay. In its TCRdb copy, this immuneACCESS table keeps in-frame sequences only and misses some clones. Where compared with another copy, unresolved V genes explain less than half of these, and the others have no known cause. Counted in this sample were under 300,000 clones; 65% to 70% of them appeared once. The top ten clonotypes cover approximately 12% of the sample. Sequenced material: memory CD4+ T cells sorted from blood. Per the publication, the cell subset or site label means: CD45RA-negative fraction. The receptor source for this set is a man in his thirties or forties in good health.

This clone has more than one count but fewer than ten. This chain connects TRBV6-1 to TRBJ2-7, with D possibly being TRBD1 or TRBD2 (6 bases each). Trimming pared 4 bases from V and 0 bases from J, leaving 22 bases between. From germline, CDR1 is MNHNS and CDR2 SASEGT. The CDR3 consists of 18 residues. The CDR3 reads CASSAGGGGWGRSYEQYF. The CDR3 DNA follows: TGTGCCAGCAGTGCCGGGGGTGGTGGCTGGGGGCGCTCCTACGAGCAGTACTTC.

The gene calls are TRBV9 and TRBJ2-1; 7 nucleotides agree with TRBD2. The CDR3 is 14 residues long. Germline loops: CDR1 SGDLS, CDR2 YYNGEE. V lost 2 bases, J lost 9 bases, and 8 bases stayed unmatched. CDR3: CASSVQPGEGEQFF. The CDR3 coding sequence is TGTGCCAGCAGCGTTCAGCCCGGGGAGGGTGAGCAGTTCTTC. The full variable domain, in which reference TRBV9 and TRBJ2-1 provide the parts outside the CDR3, is DSGVTQTPKHLITATGQRVTLRCSPRSGDLSVYWYQQSLDQGLQFLIQYYNGEERAKGNILERFSAQQFPDLHSELNLSSLELGDSALYFCASSVQPGEGEQFFGPGTRLTVL.

This clone was observed once. The chain couples TRBV11-2 to TRBJ2-7; 9 nucleotides align to TRBD1. The CDR3 spans 17 residues. The V gene end was trimmed by 4 bases and the J gene end by 2 bases; junction bases not matched to a gene: 12. Looked up from germline, CDR1 is SGHAT and CDR2 is FQNNGV. The CDR3 DNA sequence: TGTGCCAGCAGCTATTTCTCATCCGGGACAGGGACCTACGAGCAGTACTTC. Its translation is CASSYFSSGTGTYEQYF.

CDR3: CASSTGTDLFGYTF. CDR3 nucleotides: TGCGCCAGCAGTACCGGGACAGACCTCTTTGGCTACACCTTC. The chain carries TRBV5-1 and TRBJ1-2; TRBD1 aligns across 7 bases. CDR1 and CDR2 from the germline V gene are SGHRS and YFSETQ. J was trimmed by 7 bases and V by 5 bases; bases with no gene match: 11. CDR3 length: 14 amino acids.

This rearrangement joins TRBV7-6 to TRBJ1-4; possible D gene TRBD1, 5 bases. The CDR3 covers 15 residues. Germline lookup yields CDR1 SGHVS and CDR2 FNYEAQ. With 5 bases removed from V and 5 bases from J, the gap between germline ends came to 15 bases. The DNA for the CDR3 is TGTGCCAGCAGCCCTAGAACGGGGACCAATGAAAAACTGTTTTTT. It is translated as CASSPRTGTNEKLFF.

There are a few counts of this clone. The gene calls are TRBV6-1 and TRBJ2-3; D gene ambiguous. The CDR3 contains 16 residues. V lost 3 bases and J 0 bases, leaving 13 bases between the germline ends. Germline CDR1 MNHNS, CDR2 SASEGT. The CDR3 nucleotides read TGTGCCAGCAGTGAGGCTGGTTACTCTAGCACAGATACGCAGTATTTT. Protein: CASSEAGYSSTDTQYF.

This clone has more than one count but fewer than ten. This rearrangement joins TRBV11-2 to TRBJ2-5, with D unclear. This CDR3 has 13 residues. Looked up from germline, CDR1 is SGHAT and CDR2 is FQNNGV. V was cut by 1 base and J by 5 bases, with 8 bases left in between. The CDR3: CASSLVSGETQYF. The CDR3 DNA reads as TGTGCCAGCAGCTTAGTTTCCGGGGAGACCCAGTACTTC.

This clone was picked up one time. The chain joins TRBV6-6 to TRBJ2-3, with D possibly being TRBD1 (6 bases). CDR3 size: 13 residues. Looked up from germline, CDR1 is MNHNY and CDR2 is SVGAGI (reference sequence). V was cut by 5 bases and J by 8 bases, with 14 bases left in between. CDR3 in amino acids: CASSTQGGVTQYF. The CDR3, as DNA: TGTGCCAGCAGTACACAGGGTGGGGTTACGCAGTATTTT.

The rearrangement uses TRBV28 and TRBJ1-4, with TRBD1 identical over 9 bases. CDR3 length: 15 amino acids. Germline V gene lookup returns CDR1 MDHEN and CDR2 SYDVKM. The V segment lost 8 bases and the J segment 4 bases; nucleotides outside the gene matches: 8. The CDR3 here is CASGQWDRDNEKLFF. CDR3 sequence (DNA): TGTGCCAGCGGACAATGGGACAGGGATAATGAAAAACTGTTTTTT.

The chain recombines TRBV5-1 with TRBJ2-1; 13 nucleotides line up with TRBD2. Germline V CDR1 and CDR2: SGHRS, YFSETQ. The CDR3 runs 18 residues. Unmatched junction bases numbered 3, after V lost 0 bases and J lost 0 bases. The CDR3 bases are TGCGCCAGCAGCTTGGCTAGGACTAGCGGGAGCTCCTACAATGAGCAGTTCTTC. Translating gives CASSLARTSGSSYNEQFF.

The rearrangement uses TRBV5-1 and TRBJ2-2; D gene unclear. This CDR3 contains 16 residues. V was pared by 5 bases and J by 5 bases, with 19 bases between. Germline V gene lookup returns CDR1 SGHRS and CDR2 YFSETQ. DNA for the CDR3: TGCGCCAGCAGGAGGACCGGGTCGTCCTCAACCGGGGAGCTGTTTTTT. Translated, it gives CASRRTGSSSTGELFF.

The table lists this clone with a few counts. The chain uses TRBV25-1 and TRBJ2-2; the match to TRBD1 covers 8 bases. The CDR3 has 15 residues. CDR1 and CDR2 (germline): MGHDK, SYGVNS. The trim removed 3 bases at V and 7 bases at J, leaving 7 bases unmatched. The CDR3 DNA is TGTGCCAGCAGTGAGCAGGGGGCGCGGGTCGGGGAGCTGTTTTTT. Protein sequence: CASSEQGARVGELFF.

This clone was observed a single time. V usage is TRBV21-1 and J usage is TRBJ2-3. TRBV21-1 is annotated as a pseudogene. The CDR3 length is 17 residues. CDR3 DNA: TGTGCCAGCAGCCCCCTCCCCCCCCAGCCACGCACAGATACGCAGTATTTT. Translating it yields CASSPLPPQPRTDTQYF.

The gene calls are TRBV10-3 and TRBJ1-2, with D possibly being TRBD1 (6 bases). The CDR3 has 12 residues. Trimming pared 10 bases from V and 4 bases from J, leaving 13 bases between. CDR1 and CDR2 from the germline V gene are ENHRY and SYGVKD. The CDR3: CASLADSYGYTF. In DNA, the CDR3 is TGTGCCAGCCTCGCGGACAGCTATGGCTACACCTTC.